The sequence of this T cell receptor beta chain was determined in a study of T cells and copy number aberrations in small-cell lung cancer (dated by TCRdb to the early 2020s). Turning to the overall study: TCR repertoire sequencing was paired with whole-exome sequencing of the same tumor regions to relate T cell metrics to mutations and copy number aberrations. Tumor TCR data were available for 17 to 20 patients, and TCR data from both tumor and normal tissue were available for about 14 patients. What the study reported, not specific to this receptor: All specimens consisted of formalin-fixed paraffin-embedded tissue, which is known to introduce sequencing artifacts. The study was limited by a small sample size because surgical resection is uncommon in small-cell lung cancer, and validation of the findings is required. Compared with adjacent lung tissue, tumors showed lower T-cell density, richness and clonality, although the density difference was not significant.

Sequences SGHRS (CDR1) and YFSETQ (CDR2) are obtained from the germline V gene. The CDR3 starts with the cysteine, ends with the phenylalanine, and has 17 residues. The DNA shown is the 51-base CDR3, in frame from base 1. Deletion took 0 bases off V and 4 bases off J, with a span of 16 bases between the germline ends. Using multiplexed V- and J-gene primers, the immunoSEQ hsTCRB Kit amplified TCR-beta CDR3 regions from genomic DNA. Unique DNA barcodes were added in a second PCR, and samples were pooled together with a negative and a positive control. Sequencing of the pooled TCR-beta libraries was performed on an Illumina MiSeq using a 150-cycle paired-end protocol. The original pipeline was this. Adaptive Biotechnologies processed the raw sequencing data and produced a report containing normalized, annotated TCR-beta repertoires. T-cell density was calculated by normalizing TCR-beta templates to usable DNA, with usable DNA estimated through amplification of housekeeping genes. Richness was the count of unique rearrangements, and clonality was defined as 1 minus Pielou's evenness. Sourced from immuneACCESS, this table was stored by TCRdb with only in-frame sequences that have V and J called. A share of the clones is absent; for the studies checked, an unresolved V gene accounts for under half, and the remainder has no known explanation. The V and J calls and the clone size are those of that table, but D and trimming were determined from the DNA. The sample includes 1,500 to 2,000 clones, with around four fifths observed a single time. The ten biggest clones cover roughly 7.1% of the sample.

On this clone: Its antigen remains unidentified. There are no base qualities to consult, and no much larger clone falls within one base.

The donors were limited-stage small-cell lung cancer patients who had surgical resection in Hangzhou, China, between the late 2000s and the early 2020s. Every donor underwent upfront surgery with no preoperative chemotherapy or radiotherapy, and no donor received immunotherapy either before or after surgery. In the sequenced cohort of 20 or so patients, every patient was either a smoker or a heavy second-hand smoker. Adjacent normal lung tissue was taken at least 2 cm away from the tumor margin, and two pathologists confirmed morphologically that the tissue was free of malignant cells. To characterize T cell repertoire heterogeneity, the study applied multi-region TCR-beta sequencing to resected limited-stage small-cell lung cancers and to tumor-adjacent lung tissue. The AllPrep DNA/RNA FFPE Kit (Qiagen) was used to extract genomic DNA from the FFPE tissue.

The rearrangement joined TRBV5-1 to TRBJ1-4; no confident D gene assignment can be made. The sequenced sample consisted of normal tissue next to the tumor. The receptor was derived from a man between 60 and 75 years old with small cell lung cancer. The CDR3 in this case is CASSLAAVSANNEKLFF. Read as DNA, the sequence is TGCGCCAGCAGCTTGGCCGCCGTCAGCGCCAATAATGAAAAACTGTTTTTT. Outside the CDR3, residues come from the reference TRBV5-1 and TRBJ1-4 proteins, so the full variable domain is: KAGVTQTPRYLIKTRGQQVTLSCSPISGHRSVSWYQQTPGQGLQFLFEYFSETQRNKGNFPGRFSGRQFSNSRSEMNVSTLELGDSALYLCASSLAAVSANNEKLFFGSGTQLSVL.